Following are 29 T cell receptor beta chains from one sample sequenced in a study of blood T cell repertoires in COVID-19. TCRdb's copy holds only in-frame clones and misses some; the assay was immunoSEQ multiplex PCR. The data hold about 220,000 clones, with 80% to 90% observed a single time. The source material was PBMCs or T cells enriched from blood (not recorded which). Source of these receptors: a woman aged 18-30 years in a cohort exposed to, infected with or recovered from COVID-19 (not recorded which).

The CDR3 here is CASSTISGRPDTQYF. In DNA form, the CDR3 reads TGTGCCAGCAGCACTATTAGCGGGAGACCAGATACGCAGTATTTT. The rearrangement joins TRBV9 to TRBJ2-3; 9 nucleotides match TRBD2. The CDR3 runs 15 residues. Per the germline V gene, CDR1 is SGDLS and CDR2 is YYNGEE. The V gene end was trimmed by 4 bases and the J gene end by 4 bases; junction bases not matched to a gene: 7. Complete variable domain (other parts from reference TRBV9 and TRBJ2-3): DSGVTQTPKHLITATGQRVTLRCSPRSGDLSVYWYQQSLDQGLQFLIQYYNGEERAKGNILERFSAQQFPDLHSELNLSSLELGDSALYFCASSTISGRPDTQYFGPGTRLTVL.

The rearrangement links TRBV6-4 to TRBJ2-1, with 9 bases matching TRBD2. The J segment lost 6 bases and the V segment lost 2 bases, leaving 5 bases of the junction unmatched. This CDR3 has 15 amino acids. In germline, CDR1 is MRHNA, CDR2 SNTAGT. This chain's CDR3 is CASSDRGGRANEQFF. CDR3 bases: TGTGCCAGCAGTGACAGGGGCGGGAGGGCCAATGAGCAGTTCTTC.

V gene TRBV14 combines with J gene TRBJ2-3; 10 bases align to TRBD2. The CDR3 length is 15 residues. J was trimmed by 4 bases and V by 4 bases; bases with no gene match: 5. Germline V lookup: CDR1 SGHDN, CDR2 FVKESK. The CDR3 reads CASSPGTSVADTQYF. CDR3 bases: TGTGCCAGCAGCCCCGGGACTAGCGTAGCAGATACGCAGTATTTT.

V gene TRBV29-1 combines with J gene TRBJ2-1, with a weak D call TRBD2 (5 bases). The CDR3 spans 15 residues. V shed 2 bases and J shed 1 base, with 12 bases lying between them. Germline CDR1 reads SQVTM; CDR2 reads ANQGSEA. This CDR3 reads CSVERGSESYNEQFF. As DNA, the CDR3 is TGCAGCGTTGAAAGAGGGTCGGAATCCTACAATGAGCAGTTCTTC.

The CDR3 DNA follows: TGTGCCACCAGCAGAGAGAGGGGGAATGAAAAACTGTTTTTT. This gives the protein CATSRERGNEKLFF. The chain joins TRBV15 to TRBJ1-4, with D tentatively TRBD1 (6 bases). CDR3 length: 14 residues. Germline CDR1 reads LNHNV; CDR2 reads YYDKDF (reference sequence). V was shortened by 0 bases and J by 5 bases, with 7 bases between the two germline ends.

The CDR3, as DNA: TGCAGCGTTGGGGCAGGGGGTTATGAAGCTTTCTTT. Its protein is CSVGAGGYEAFF. V usage is TRBV29-1 and J usage is TRBJ1-1; TRBD1 matches at 7 bases. CDR3 length: 12 amino acids. V lost 4 bases, J lost 7 bases, and 6 bases stayed unmatched. The germline V gene has CDR1 SQVTM and CDR2 ANQGSEA.

The rearrangement joins TRBV3-1 (or the pseudogene TRBV3-2) to TRBJ1-5; D may be TRBD1 (6 bases). V lost 5 bases and J 5 bases, leaving 13 bases between the germline ends. The CDR3 has 14 amino acids. Germline assignment: CDR1 LGHDT and CDR2 YNNKEL (reference sequence). The CDR3: CASSTGHRYQPQHF. The CDR3 DNA is TGTGCCAGCAGCACGGGACACCGGTATCAGCCCCAGCATTTT.

The rearrangement joins TRBV28 to TRBJ2-3; D is uncertain. There are 13 residues in the CDR3. CDR1 MDHEN and CDR2 SYDVKM come from the germline V gene. V was trimmed by 5 bases and J by 0 bases, leaving 6 bases between them. In DNA, the CDR3 is TGTGCCAGCAGTATGACTAGCACAGATACGCAGTATTTT. Amino acid sequence: CASSMTSTDTQYF.

The chain carries TRBV14 and TRBJ2-3; no definite D call. CDR1 and CDR2 from the germline V gene are SGHDN and FVKESK. The CDR3 has 16 amino acids. Trimming stripped 1 base from V and 2 bases from J, with 13 bases between. The CDR3 loop is CASSQARLSLTDTQYF. CDR3 nucleotide sequence: TGTGCCAGCAGCCAAGCTCGATTGAGTCTCACAGATACGCAGTATTTT.

The table lists this clone with a count of one. The rearrangement links TRBV7-8 to TRBJ2-2; 13 bases fit TRBD2. Germline CDR1 and CDR2: SGHVS and FQNEAQ. V lost 4 bases, J lost 6 bases, and 11 bases stayed unmatched. The CDR3 length is 18 residues. CDR3 in DNA: TGTGCCAGCAGCTGGGGACTAGCGGGGTCACGAAATCCCGGGGAGCTGTTTTTT. It yields the protein CASSWGLAGSRNPGELFF.

This rearrangement joins TRBV2 to TRBJ1-1; no firm D call. The ends were cut back, 7 bases at V and 6 bases at J, with 18 bases in the middle. Germline V CDR1 and CDR2: SNHLY, FYNNEI. The CDR3 runs to 14 residues. DNA of the CDR3: TGTGCCAGCATACAGTACACGGCGATCGCTGAAGCTTTCTTT. It translates to CASIQYTAIAEAFF.

The gene calls are TRBV7-9 and TRBJ1-6, with 10 bases matching TRBD1. V lost 5 bases, J lost 8 bases, and 15 bases stayed unmatched. This CDR3 is built from 18 residues. Looked up from germline, CDR1 is SEHNR and CDR2 is FQNEAQ (reference sequence). CDR3 in amino acids: CASSRDRGGYIGDSPLHF. For the CDR3, the DNA is TGTGCCAGCAGCCGGGACAGGGGCGGGTATATCGGGGATTCACCCCTCCACTTT.

This clone showed up just a few times. The chain has TRBV7-3 and TRBJ2-1, with a possible D match to TRBD2 (5 bases). Trimming removed 5 bases at V and 7 bases at J, with 21 bases between. Per germline, CDR1 SGHTA and CDR2 FQGTGA. This CDR3 is 16 amino acids long. CDR3 amino acids: CASSQQVAGARNEQFF. DNA of the CDR3: TGTGCCAGCAGCCAGCAAGTGGCGGGCGCAAGGAATGAGCAGTTCTTC.

A single count supports this clone. The rearrangement links TRBV7-9 to TRBJ1-1; D perhaps matches TRBD1 (5 bases). Trimming stripped 6 bases from V and 10 bases from J, with 12 bases between. This CDR3 spans 11 amino acids. Germline lookup yields CDR1 SEHNR and CDR2 FQNEAQ (reference sequence). CDR3 DNA sequence: TGTGCCAGCAGGACCAGGGTAAGAGCTTTCTTT. It codes for CASRTRVRAFF.

The rearrangement joins TRBV29-1 to TRBJ2-7, with D possibly matching TRBD2 (6 bases). CDR1 and CDR2 (germline): SQVTM, ANQGSEA. The ends were cut back, 6 bases at V and 0 bases at J, with 12 bases in the middle. There are 13 residues in the CDR3. Written as DNA, the CDR3 is TGCAGCGTAAGACTAGGGAGCTCCTACGAGCAGTACTTC. Encoded protein: CSVRLGSSYEQYF.

This chain links TRBV4-1 with TRBJ1-3, with D hard to call. V lost 7 bases and J lost 2, with 15 bases in between. CDR1 and CDR2 from the germline V gene are MGHRA and YSYEKL. The CDR3 extends over 15 amino acids. The DNA for the CDR3 is TGCGCCAGCACGGAGTCTGAGGCGGCTGGAAACACCATATATTTT. Its protein product is CASTESEAAGNTIYF.

This clone was seen only a few times. The chain employs TRBV2 and TRBJ1-1, with D maybe TRBD1 (6 bases). The V end lost 2 bases, the J end lost 4 bases, and 11 bases lay between the germline ends. Germline-derived CDR1 and CDR2 are SNHLY and FYNNEI. The CDR3 totals 14 residues. The CDR3 DNA reads as TGTGCCAGCAGTGAACAGGGGAAGGGCACTGAAGCTTTCTTT. It yields the protein CASSEQGKGTEAFF.

V and J are TRBV7-3 and TRBJ2-2; D gene uncertain. The CDR3 has 15 residues. The germline V and J ends were trimmed by 0 bases and 2 bases, with 7 bases remaining between them. Germline assignment: CDR1 SGHTA and CDR2 FQGTGA. The CDR3 nucleotides are TGTGCCAGCAGCTTAACCGGAGAAAACACCGGGGAGCTGTTTTTT. The encoded protein is CASSLTGENTGELFF.

The chain is built from TRBV3-1 (or the pseudogene TRBV3-2) and TRBJ2-7, with 12 bases that match TRBD2. The length of the CDR3 is 15 residues. Germline-derived CDR1 and CDR2 are LGHDT and YNNKEL (reference sequence). V lost 4 bases and J lost 5; bases outside the gene matches: 6. CDR3 protein: CASSPRLAGGDEQYF. The CDR3 bases are TGTGCCAGCAGCCCCCGGCTAGCGGGAGGGGACGAGCAGTACTTC.

The rearrangement uses TRBV6-2 or TRBV6-3 and TRBJ1-5; TRBD1 matches at 9 bases. V shed 5 bases, J shed 6 bases, and the junction held 5 bases outside the gene matches. CDR3 length: 14 amino acids. Germline CDR1 is MNHEY and CDR2 is SVGEGT. CDR3 nucleotide sequence: TGTGCCAGCAGTCACAGGGGGCCGGGTCAGCCCCAGCATTTT. Its translation: CASSHRGPGQPQHF.

This rearrangement joins TRBV7-9 to TRBJ1-2, with D perhaps matching TRBD1 (6 bases). Germline loops: CDR1 SEHNR, CDR2 FQNEAQ (reference sequence). The length of the CDR3 is 13 residues. Trimming removed 5 bases from V and 0 bases from J, with 7 bases in between. CDR3 amino acids: CASSDRTNYGYTF. The CDR3 bases are TGTGCCAGCAGCGACAGGACTAACTATGGCTACACCTTC.

This clone was detected only once. This rearrangement joins TRBV19 to TRBJ1-2; D unresolved. CDR1 is LNHDA, CDR2 SQIVND, per germline (reference sequence). V lost 7 bases and J lost 8, with 14 bases in between. The CDR3 is made up of 12 amino acids. In DNA, the CDR3 is TGTGCCAGTAAAGGCGGAGGAGGCGGCTACACCTTC. Translating it yields CASKGGGGGYTF.

CDR3 amino acids: CASSEGQGAVGNQPQHF. Written as DNA, the CDR3 is TGTGCCAGCAGTGAAGGGCAGGGGGCGGTAGGCAATCAGCCCCAGCATTTT. The J gene is TRBJ1-5, the V gene TRBV2; 8 nucleotides agree with TRBD1. The junction had 7 bases not matched to a gene; V was cut back by 1 base and J by 2 bases. CDR3 length: 17 amino acids. Germline V gene lookup returns CDR1 SNHLY and CDR2 FYNNEI. The full variable domain, completed using reference TRBV2 and TRBJ1-5, is EPEVTQTPSHQVTQMGQEVILRCVPISNHLYFYWYRQILGQKVEFLVSFYNNEISEKSEIFDDQFSVERPDGSNFTLKIRSTKLEDSAMYFCASSEGQGAVGNQPQHFGDGTRLSIL.

The chain joins TRBV18 to TRBJ2-7; 10 nucleotides align to TRBD1. There are 16 residues in the CDR3. Looked up from germline, CDR1 is KGHSH and CDR2 is LQKENI. J was trimmed by 2 bases and V by 3 bases; bases with no gene match: 7. CDR3 DNA: TGTGCCAGCTCACCCCTTACCGGGACAGGGGCCTACGAGCAGTACTTC. Amino acid sequence: CASSPLTGTGAYEQYF. The entire variable domain, with the rest obtained from reference TRBV18 and TRBJ2-7, is as follows: NAGVMQNPRHLVRRRGQEARLRCSPMKGHSHVYWYRQLPEEGLKFMVYLQKENIIDESGMPKERFSAEFPKEGPSILRIQQVVRGDSAAYFCASSPLTGTGAYEQYFGPGTRLTVT.

The J gene is TRBJ2-3, the V gene TRBV14, with unresolved D. CDR1 is SGHDN and CDR2 is FVKESK in the germline V gene. Trimming left V 1 base short and J 13 bases short, with 9 bases between. CDR3 length: 11 amino acids. The CDR3 region has the DNA TGTGCCAGCAGCCAAGGGCCGAGGAAGTATTTT. Protein sequence: CASSQGPRKYF. The full variable domain, rest sourced from reference TRBV14 and TRBJ2-3, is EAGVTQFPSHSVIEKGQTVTLRCDPISGHDNLYWYRRVMGKEIKFLLHFVKESKQDESGMPNNRFLAERTGGTYSTLKVQPAELEDSGVYFCASSQGPRKYFGPGTRLTVL.

The chain combines TRBV9 with TRBJ1-2; 8 positions match TRBD1. Germline CDR1 and CDR2: SGDLS and YYNGEE. V shed 2 bases, J shed 6 bases, and the junction held 6 bases outside the gene matches. The CDR3 totals 14 residues. Here the CDR3 DNA reads TGTGCCAGCAGCGTCCACTCGACAGGGGATGGCTACACCTTC. This codes for CASSVHSTGDGYTF.

The rearrangement joins TRBV4-1 to TRBJ1-1; 11 nucleotides align to TRBD1. The CDR3 covers 18 residues. Germline lookup yields CDR1 MGHRA and CDR2 YSYEKL. The J segment lost 8 bases and the V segment lost 0 bases, leaving 14 bases of the junction unmatched. The chain's CDR3 is CASSQEPGQGAPTDEAFF. The CDR3 DNA reads TGCGCCAGCAGCCAAGAACCCGGACAGGGGGCCCCAACCGACGAAGCTTTCTTT.

The chain has TRBV10-3 and TRBJ1-5; D not resolved. Germline assignment: CDR1 ENHRY and CDR2 SYGVKD. V lost 7 bases and J lost 4, with 8 bases in between. The CDR3 sequence is 12 residues long. The CDR3 is CAINTDNQPQHF. CDR3 nucleotide sequence: TGTGCCATCAACACAGATAATCAGCCCCAGCATTTT.

The chain links TRBV10-3 to TRBJ2-3; 8 nucleotides line up with TRBD1. This CDR3 is 19 amino acids long. Germline V gene sequence: CDR1 ENHRY, CDR2 SYGVKD. The V and J ends lost 6 bases and 0 bases, in that order; junction bases with no gene match: 17. In nucleotides, the CDR3 is TGTGCCATCAGACTGACAGGGGCCGACGACCTCGCTAGCACAGATACGCAGTATTTT. Translated: CAIRLTGADDLASTDTQYF.